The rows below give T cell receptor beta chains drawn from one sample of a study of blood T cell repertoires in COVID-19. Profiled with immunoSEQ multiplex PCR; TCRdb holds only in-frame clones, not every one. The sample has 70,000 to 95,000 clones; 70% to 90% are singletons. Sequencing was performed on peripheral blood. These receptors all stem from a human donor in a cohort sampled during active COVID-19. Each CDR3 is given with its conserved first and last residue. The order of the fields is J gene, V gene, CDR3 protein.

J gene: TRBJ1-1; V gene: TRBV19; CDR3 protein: CASGRGTMSTEAFF
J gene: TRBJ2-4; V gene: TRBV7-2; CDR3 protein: CASSGTSGGPWGAKNIQYF
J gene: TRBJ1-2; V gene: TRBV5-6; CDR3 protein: CASSLGQNYGYTF
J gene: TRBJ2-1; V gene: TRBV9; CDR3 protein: CASSGWDRGFNEQFF
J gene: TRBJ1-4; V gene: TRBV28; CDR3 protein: CASSSFSREKLFF
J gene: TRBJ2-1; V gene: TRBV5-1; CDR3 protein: CASSLGTGVQDEQFF
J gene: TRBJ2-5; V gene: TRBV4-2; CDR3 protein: CASSPRGQEQETQYF
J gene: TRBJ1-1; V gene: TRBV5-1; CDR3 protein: CASRARTGSINTEAFF
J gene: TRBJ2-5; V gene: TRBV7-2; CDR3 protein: CASSSPTGRGPQETQYF
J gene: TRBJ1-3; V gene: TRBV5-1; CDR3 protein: CASSLGADYSGNTIYF
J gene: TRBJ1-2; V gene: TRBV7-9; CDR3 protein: CASSFGPGNGYTF
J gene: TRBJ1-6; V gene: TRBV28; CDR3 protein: CASSLRGLYNSPLHF
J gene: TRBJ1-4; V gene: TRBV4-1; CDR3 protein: CASSRNSEEGREKLFF
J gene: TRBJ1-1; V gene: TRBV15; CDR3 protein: CATSRGQGGTEAFF
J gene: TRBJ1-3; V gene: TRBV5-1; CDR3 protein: CASSLTGVGNTIYF
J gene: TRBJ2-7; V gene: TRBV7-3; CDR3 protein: CASSRVGQSEQYF
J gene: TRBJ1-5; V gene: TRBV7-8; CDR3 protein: CASSGGQAISNQPQHF
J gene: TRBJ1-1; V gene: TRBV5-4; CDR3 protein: CASSFQVNTEAFF
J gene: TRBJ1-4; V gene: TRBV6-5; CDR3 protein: CASSYSTTEKLFF
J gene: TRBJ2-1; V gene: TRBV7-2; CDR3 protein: CASSLAREQNEQFF
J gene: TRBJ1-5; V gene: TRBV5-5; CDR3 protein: CASSLGDRVNQPQHF
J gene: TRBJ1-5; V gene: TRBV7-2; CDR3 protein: CASSLTPNQPQHF
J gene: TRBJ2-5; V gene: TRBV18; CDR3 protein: CASSRTLEETQYF
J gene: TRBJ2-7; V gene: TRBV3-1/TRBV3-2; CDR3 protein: CASSQQWSSYEQYF
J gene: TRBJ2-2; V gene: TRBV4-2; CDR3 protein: CASSQDPGGPAGELFF
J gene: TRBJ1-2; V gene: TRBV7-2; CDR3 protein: CASSLDAGGNLRGYTF
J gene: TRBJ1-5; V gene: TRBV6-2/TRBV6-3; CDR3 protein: CASSYSGHRNQPQHF
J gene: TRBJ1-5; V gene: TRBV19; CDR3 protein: CASNADRGNQPQHF
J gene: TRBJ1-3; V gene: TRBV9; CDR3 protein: CASSRGGYTIYF
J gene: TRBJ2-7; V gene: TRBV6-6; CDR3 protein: CASSYPPTSGGYEQYF
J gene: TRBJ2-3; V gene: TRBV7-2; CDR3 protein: CASSRNRVETDTQYF
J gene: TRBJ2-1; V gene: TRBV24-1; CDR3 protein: CAPGQDNEQFF
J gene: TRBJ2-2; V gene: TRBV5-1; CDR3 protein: CASSVRQGRPGELFF
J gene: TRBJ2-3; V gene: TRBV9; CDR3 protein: CASSPTLAGGTDTQYF
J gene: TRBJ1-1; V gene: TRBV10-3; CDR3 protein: CAISERGQGEAFF
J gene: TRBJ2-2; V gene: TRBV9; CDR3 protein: CASSPRDRGLPGELFF
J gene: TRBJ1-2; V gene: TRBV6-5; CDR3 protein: CASTLLGGYGYTF
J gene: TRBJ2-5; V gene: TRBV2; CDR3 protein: CASKASGQETQYF